The T cell receptor (beta chain) under discussion was sequenced for a study of cytomegalovirus exposure and HLA in healthy donors. Overall study context: HLA-typed donors contributed around 82 million unique TCRs, which were held in an early data release.

Study-level findings and limits: A few chains tied to CMV proved CMV antigen-specific in vitro. Later analysis identified several of the most significant clusters that appeared linked to common viral pathogens.

Primers included in the PCR were 60 Vbeta and 13 Jbeta primers. Method: immunoSEQ multiplex PCR; TCRdb's copy keeps in-frame clones and lacks some. This sample yields 95,000 to 110,000 clones, of which roughly 80% are seen a single time; 4% belongs to the top ten. The CDR3 has 14 amino acids. Trimming cost V 7 bases and J 3 bases; bases outside gene matches: 8. The germline V gene encodes CDR1 SGHAT and CDR2 FQNNGV. With respect to this clone: Its cognate antigen is unknown.

This receptor was identified in a man between 45 and 60 years old in good health and CMV-seropositive. The chain is built from TRBV11-2 and TRBJ2-7; TRBD1 aligns across 8 bases. The specimen was PBMCs. CDR3 loop: CASTPGTGYYEQYF. The CDR3 nucleotides read TGTGCCAGCACCCCAGGGACAGGCTACTACGAGCAGTACTTC.